This T cell receptor beta chain comes out of a study of blood T cell repertoires in COVID-19. Study at large: COVID-19 samples, acute and convalescent, were from the United States, Italy and Spain. T cells, B-cell-depleted T cells, or PBMCs provided the cDNA or gDNA that served as material.

In the authors' workflow: The assay estimated nucleated cells by amplifying reference gene primers. Method: immunoSEQ multiplex PCR; TCRdb's copy keeps in-frame clones and lacks some. V, J and clone size reflect that table, while D and trimming were determined from the DNA. The sample includes 200,000 to 250,000 clones, less than 90% of them seen just once. Trimming removed 1 base at V and 15 bases at J, with 13 bases between. CDR1 and CDR2 (germline): SEHNR, FQNEAQ (reference sequence). The CDR3 loop spans 12 amino acids. The sample comprised peripheral blood. This clonotype was obtained from a woman in her sixties who had recovered from COVID-19. V and J are TRBV7-9 and TRBJ2-1; maybe TRBD1 (5 bases). CDR3 in DNA: TGTGCCAGCAGCTTAGACTCCAGGGTAGGGTTCTTC. This gives the protein CASSLDSRVGFF.